The rows below give T cell receptor beta chains drawn from one sample of a study of T-cell reconstitution after alpha-beta-depleted transplantation in children. TCRdb called the PCR reads again in MiXCR, with one record for every CDR3 protein. The sample contains fewer than 750,000 distinct CDR3 sequences, 20% to 30% of which appear only once. The sample consisted of PBMCs, taken before TCRalphabeta/CD19-depleted stem cell transplant. The receptors were gathered from a boy in the first two years of life with Wiskott-Aldrich syndrome, due to receive a stem cell transplant. The CDR3 runs from the conserved cysteine through the conserved F or W. The D gene is left open where the match is weak. Some rows have no size entry. The others give once, few or many, or a class for an expanded clone.

j_gene | abundance | d_gene | len | v_gene | CDR3aa | CDR3nt
TRBJ2-1 | few | . | 12 | TRBV5-1 | CATRDFDNEQFF | TGCGCCACCCGCGACTTCGACAATGAGCAGTTCTTC
TRBJ2-3 | . | . | 16 | TRBV4-1 | CASSRPRGRTTDTQYF | TGCGCCAGCAGCCGACCGCGGGGGCGCACCACAGATACGCAGTATTTT
TRBJ2-3 | . | TRBD2 | 17 | TRBV5-4 | CASSSDPGLGRTDTQYF | TGTGCCAGCAGCTCCGATCCGGGACTAGGACGCACAGATACGCAGTATTTT
TRBJ2-1 | . | TRBD2 | 17 | TRBV5-1 | CASSLASTSGTYNEQFF | TGCGCCAGCAGCTTGGCCTCGACTAGCGGGACGTACAATGAGCAGTTCTTC
TRBJ2-5 | few | TRBD2 | 15 | TRBV11-2 | CASSKAGTTQETQYF | TGTGCCAGCAGCAAGGCGGGGACTACTCAAGAGACCCAGTACTTC
TRBJ2-7 | . | . | 16 | TRBV21-1 | CASSKCGGRYSYEQYF | TGTGCCAGCAGCAAATGCGGCGGGAGGTACTCCTACGAGCAGTACTTC
TRBJ1-5 | . | . | 14 | TRBV5-1 | CASSSRGPNQPQHF | TGCGCCAGCAGCTCCAGGGGTCCCAATCAGCCCCAGCATTTT
TRBJ2-3 | few | . | 13 | TRBV5-1 | CASSFIGTDTQYF | TGCGCCAGCAGCTTTATAGGCACAGATACGCAGTATTTT
TRBJ2-1 | few | TRBD1 | 14 | TRBV5-1 | CASSPGQAFNEQFF | TGCGCCAGCAGCCCGGGACAGGCTTTCAATGAGCAGTTCTTC
TRBJ2-1 | few | . | 14 | TRBV10-3 | CAITIGRSYNEQFF | TGTGCCATCACCATAGGAAGGTCCTACAATGAGCAGTTCTTC
TRBJ2-2 | . | TRBD2 | 19 | TRBV3-1 | CASSPVGSGRRLNSGELFF | TGTGCCAGCAGCCCCGTCGGGAGCGGGAGGAGGTTGAACAGCGGGGAGCTGTTTTTT
TRBJ2-3 | . | . | 12 | TRBV29-1 | CSASAGADTQYF | TGCAGCGCCTCGGCGGGGGCTGATACGCAGTATTTT
TRBJ2-7 | . | TRBD1 | 15 | TRBV5-1 | CASSPAGTGAYEQYF | TGCGCCAGCAGCCCGGCCGGGACAGGGGCCTACGAGCAGTACTTC
TRBJ2-1 | few | . | 15 | TRBV20-1 | CSARGRAARYNEQFF | TGCAGTGCGAGAGGACGGGCGGCTCGATACAATGAGCAGTTCTTC
TRBJ1-2 | few | . | 13 | TRBV6-1 | CASSRGSGGGYTF | TGTGCCAGCAGCCGGGGTTCTGGAGGTGGCTACACCTTC
TRBJ2-4 | few | . | 14 | TRBV11-2 | CASSQREAKNIQYF | TGTGCCAGCAGCCAAAGGGAGGCCAAAAACATTCAGTACTTC
TRBJ2-3 | . | . | 14 | TRBV10-3 | CAISEGDGTDTQYF | TGTGCCATCAGTGAGGGGGACGGCACAGATACGCAGTATTTT
TRBJ1-3 | . | . | 14 | TRBV7-6 | CASSAKSSGNTIYF | TGTGCCAGCAGCGCAAAATCCTCTGGAAACACCATATATTTT
TRBJ2-7 | . | . | 14 | TRBV18 | CASSPAYSNYEQYF | TGTGCCAGCTCACCAGCTTATAGTAATTACGAGCAGTACTTC
TRBJ2-2 | . | . | 12 | TRBV29-1 | CSVGEVPGELFF | TGCAGCGTTGGGGAGGTACCCGGGGAGCTGTTTTTT
TRBJ2-1 | few | . | 15 | TRBV7-6 | CASSLKEHSYNEQFF | TGTGCCAGCAGCTTAAAGGAACACTCCTACAATGAGCAGTTCTTC
TRBJ2-1 | few | TRBD2 | 13 | TRBV7-9 | CASSIPGGNEQFF | TGTGCCAGCAGCATACCCGGGGGGAATGAGCAGTTCTTC
TRBJ2-5 | few | TRBD2 | 14 | TRBV20-1 | CSASSQREQETQYF | TGCAGTGCTAGTTCTCAGCGGGAGCAAGAGACCCAGTACTTC
TRBJ2-2 | . | TRBD2 | 17 | TRBV19 | CASSTRTSGSSAGELFF | TGTGCCAGTAGTACCCGAACTAGCGGGAGTTCGGCCGGGGAGCTGTTTTTT
TRBJ2-4 | . | . | 11 | TRBV2 | CASSATRLQYF | TGTGCCAGCAGCGCGACTCGCCTGCAGTACTTC
TRBJ2-7 | . | . | 13 | TRBV15 | CATSRIGGNEQYF | TGTGCCACCAGCAGGATCGGAGGGAACGAGCAGTACTTC
TRBJ2-1 | few | . | 12 | TRBV20-1 | CSARGLANEQFF | TGCAGTGCTAGAGGTCTCGCGAATGAGCAGTTCTTC
TRBJ2-3 | . | TRBD2 | 17 | TRBV5-1 | CASSMGTSGGRKDTQYF | TGCGCCAGCAGCATGGGGACTAGCGGGGGAAGGAAAGATACGCAGTATTTT
TRBJ1-1 | few | TRBD1 | 15 | TRBV5-1 | CASSLSPTGDTEAFF | TGCGCCAGCAGCTTGAGCCCGACAGGGGACACTGAAGCTTTCTTT
TRBJ2-7 | few | . | 12 | TRBV20-1 | CSASSGPYEQYF | TGCAGTGCTTCCAGCGGCCCCTACGAGCAGTACTTC
TRBJ2-2 | few | TRBD2 | 14 | TRBV7-8 | CASRLSGSAGELFF | TGTGCCAGCCGGTTGAGCGGGAGTGCCGGGGAGCTGTTTTTT
TRBJ1-4 | . | . | 15 | TRBV11-2 | CASSRQGTTNEKLFF | TGTGCCAGCAGTCGTCAGGGGACGACTAATGAAAAACTGTTTTTT
TRBJ2-7 | . | TRBD2 | 14 | TRBV20-1 | CSASWLAGAYEQYF | TGCAGTGCTAGCTGGCTAGCGGGAGCCTACGAGCAGTACTTC
TRBJ2-1 | few | TRBD1 | 14 | TRBV10-3 | CAISTGQGANEQFF | TGTGCCATCAGTACGGGACAGGGAGCTAATGAGCAGTTCTTC
TRBJ2-7 | few | TRBD2 | 16 | TRBV18 | CASSASGLAGVWEQYF | TGTGCCAGCTCAGCCTCCGGACTAGCGGGGGTTTGGGAGCAGTACTTC
TRBJ1-6 | . | TRBD1 | 16 | TRBV6-1 | CASRRGQHSLNSPLHF | TGTGCCAGCAGACGGGGACAGCATTCTTTAAATTCACCCCTCCACTTT
TRBJ2-7 | . | TRBD1 | 17 | TRBV11-2 | CASSLVDGGQGGYEQYF | TGTGCCAGCAGCTTAGTAGATGGAGGACAGGGGGGATACGAGCAGTACTTC
TRBJ2-1 | . | . | 15 | TRBV12-3/TRBV12-4 | CASRPWGSLGNEQFF | TGTGCCAGCAGACCTTGGGGATCCCTGGGGAATGAGCAGTTCTTC
TRBJ1-3 | . | . | 13 | TRBV7-2 | CASSKESGNTIYF | TGTGCCAGCAGTAAGGAGTCTGGAAACACCATATATTTT
TRBJ2-1 | few | TRBD2 | 17 | TRBV20-1 | CSARDPGAGVSYNEQFF | TGCAGTGCTAGAGATCCCGGGGCGGGAGTATCCTACAATGAGCAGTTCTTC
TRBJ1-1 | few | . | 13 | TRBV12-3/TRBV12-4 | CASSTPGSTEAFF | TGTGCCAGCTCTACACCAGGGTCCACTGAAGCTTTCTTT